Described below is a single T cell receptor beta chain sequence and its context. Baseline was the first blood sampling point, followed by cycle 4 day 1 and cycle 7 day 1. Here immunoSEQ multiplex PCR was the method, and the copy in TCRdb shows in-frame clones only, minus some. This sample has fewer than 45,000 clones; roughly 89% occur once, and the top ten carry less than 2%. This specimen belongs to a study of OX40 agonist ivuxolimab in advanced cancers. Overall study: Patients with prior anti-PD-1, anti-PD-L1 or anti-CTLA-4 therapy were eligible; roughly 40% had some.

With 5 bases removed from V and 4 bases from J, the gap between germline ends came to 6 bases. The CDR3 totals 11 residues. Germline lookup yields CDR1 SGHVT and CDR2 SQSDAQ. The TCR was taken from an adult with an advanced solid tumor such as melanoma, head and neck, liver or kidney cancer. Source: CD4+ or CD8+ T cells sorted from blood, taken in a trial of the OX40 agonist ivuxolimab. The J gene is TRBJ2-7, the V gene TRBV7-4, with TRBD2 as a possible D gene (5 bases). The CDR3 region has the DNA TGTGCCAGCAGCCGCGGGTACGAGCAGTACTTC. Protein: CASSRGYEQYF.